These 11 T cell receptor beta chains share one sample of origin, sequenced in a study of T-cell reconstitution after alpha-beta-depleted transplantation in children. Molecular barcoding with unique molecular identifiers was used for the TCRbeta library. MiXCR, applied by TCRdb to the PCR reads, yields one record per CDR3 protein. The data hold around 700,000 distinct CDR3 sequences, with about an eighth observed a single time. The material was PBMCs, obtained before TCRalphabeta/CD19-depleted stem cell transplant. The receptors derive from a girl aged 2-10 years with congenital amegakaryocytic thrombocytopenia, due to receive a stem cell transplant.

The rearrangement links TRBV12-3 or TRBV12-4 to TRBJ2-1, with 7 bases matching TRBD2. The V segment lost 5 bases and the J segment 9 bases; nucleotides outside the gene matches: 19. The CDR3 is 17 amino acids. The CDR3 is CASSPTVLAAYPPEQFF. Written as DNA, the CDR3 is TGTGCCAGCAGTCCCACGGTGCTAGCGGCCTACCCCCCTGAGCAGTTCTTC.

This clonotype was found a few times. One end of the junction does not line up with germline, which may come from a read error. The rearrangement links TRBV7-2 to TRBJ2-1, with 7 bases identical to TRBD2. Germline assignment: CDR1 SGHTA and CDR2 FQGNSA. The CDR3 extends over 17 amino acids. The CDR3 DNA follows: TGTGCCAGCATCTTAAAAGGCGGGGGACGCCTCTACAATGAGCAGTTCTTC. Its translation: CASILKGGGRLYNEQFF.

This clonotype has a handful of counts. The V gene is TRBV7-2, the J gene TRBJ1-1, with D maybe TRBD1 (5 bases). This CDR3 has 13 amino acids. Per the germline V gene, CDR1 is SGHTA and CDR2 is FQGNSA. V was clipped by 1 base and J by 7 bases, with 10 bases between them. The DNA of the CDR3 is TGTGCCAGCAGCTTAGGTCTGACAGTTGAAGCTTTCTTT. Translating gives CASSLGLTVEAFF.

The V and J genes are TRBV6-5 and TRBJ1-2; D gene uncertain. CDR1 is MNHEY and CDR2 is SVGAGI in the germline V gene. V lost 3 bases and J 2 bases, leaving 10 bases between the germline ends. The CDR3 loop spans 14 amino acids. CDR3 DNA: TGTGCCAGCAGTTATAAGGGAGGGAACTATGGCTACACCTTC. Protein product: CASSYKGGNYGYTF.

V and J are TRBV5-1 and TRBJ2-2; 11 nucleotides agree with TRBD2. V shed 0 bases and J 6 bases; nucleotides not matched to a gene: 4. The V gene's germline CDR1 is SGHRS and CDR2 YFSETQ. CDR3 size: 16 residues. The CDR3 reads CASSLGGLAVPGELFF. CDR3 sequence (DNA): TGCGCCAGCAGCTTGGGGGGACTAGCGGTCCCCGGGGAGCTGTTTTTT.

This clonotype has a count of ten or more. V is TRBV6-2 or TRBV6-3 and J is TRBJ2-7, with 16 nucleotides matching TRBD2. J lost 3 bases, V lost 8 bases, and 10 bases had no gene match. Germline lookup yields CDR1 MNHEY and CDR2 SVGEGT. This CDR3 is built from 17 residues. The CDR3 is CASSGTSGRARSYEQYF. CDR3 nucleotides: TGTGCCAGCTCCGGGACTAGCGGGAGGGCCAGGAGCTACGAGCAGTACTTC.

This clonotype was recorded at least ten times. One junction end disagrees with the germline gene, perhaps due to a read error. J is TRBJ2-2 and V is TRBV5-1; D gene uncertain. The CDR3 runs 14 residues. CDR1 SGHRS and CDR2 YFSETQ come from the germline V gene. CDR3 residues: CASSFGTNTGELFF. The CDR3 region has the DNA TGTGCCAGCAGTTTTGGGACGAACACCGGGGAGCTGTTTTTT.

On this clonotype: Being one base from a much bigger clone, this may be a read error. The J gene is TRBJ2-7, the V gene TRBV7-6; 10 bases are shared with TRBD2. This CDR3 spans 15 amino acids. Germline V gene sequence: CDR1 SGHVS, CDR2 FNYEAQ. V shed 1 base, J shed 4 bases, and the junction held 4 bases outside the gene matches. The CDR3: CASSLDGTSVYEQYF. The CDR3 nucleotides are TGTGCCAGCAGCTTAGACGGGACTAGCGTTTACGAGCAGTACTTC.

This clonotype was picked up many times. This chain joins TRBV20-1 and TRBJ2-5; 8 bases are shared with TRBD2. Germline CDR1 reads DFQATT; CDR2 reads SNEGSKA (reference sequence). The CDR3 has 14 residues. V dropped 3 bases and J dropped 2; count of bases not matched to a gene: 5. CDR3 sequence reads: CSASERGGQETQYF. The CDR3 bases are TGCAGTGCTAGTGAACGGGGGGGACAAGAGACCCAGTACTTC.

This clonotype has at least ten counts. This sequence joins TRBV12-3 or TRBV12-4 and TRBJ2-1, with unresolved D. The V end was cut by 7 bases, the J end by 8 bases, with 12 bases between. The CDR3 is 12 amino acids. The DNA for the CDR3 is TGTGCCAGCACCCACTCAGCCCATGAGCAGTTCTTC. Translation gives CASTHSAHEQFF.

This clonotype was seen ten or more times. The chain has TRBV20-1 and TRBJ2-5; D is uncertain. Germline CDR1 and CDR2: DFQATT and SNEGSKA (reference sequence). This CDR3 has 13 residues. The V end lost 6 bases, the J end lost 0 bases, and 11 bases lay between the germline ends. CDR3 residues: CSATGADQETQYF. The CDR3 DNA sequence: TGCAGTGCAACCGGCGCAGACCAAGAGACCCAGTACTTC.